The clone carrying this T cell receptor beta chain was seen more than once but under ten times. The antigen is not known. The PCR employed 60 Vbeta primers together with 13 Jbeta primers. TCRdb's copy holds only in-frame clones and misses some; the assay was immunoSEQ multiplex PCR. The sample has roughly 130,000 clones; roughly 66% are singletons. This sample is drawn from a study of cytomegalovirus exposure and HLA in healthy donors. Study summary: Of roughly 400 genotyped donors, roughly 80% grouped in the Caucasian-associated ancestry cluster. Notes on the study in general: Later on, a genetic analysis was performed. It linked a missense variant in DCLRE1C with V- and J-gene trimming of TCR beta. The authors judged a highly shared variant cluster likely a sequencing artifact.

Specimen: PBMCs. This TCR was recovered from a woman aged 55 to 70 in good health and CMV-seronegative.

CDR3 loop: CASRERGPGNTIYF. The DNA of the CDR3 is TGTGCCAGTAGGGAGCGGGGACCTGGAAACACCATATATTTT. The gene calls are TRBV19 and TRBJ1-3, with D possibly TRBD1 on 5 matching bases. The CDR3 length is 14 residues. The V and J ends lost 6 bases and 2 bases respectively, with 11 bases between them. CDR1 LNHDA and CDR2 SQIVND come from the germline V gene (reference sequence).